Listed below are T cell receptor beta chains from one sample, sequenced in a study of radiotherapy plus CTLA-4 blockade in lung cancer. Assay: immunoSEQ multiplex PCR; the TCRdb copy retains only in-frame clones and omits some. The data show some 100,000 clones, 78% seen once. Sequenced here: peripheral blood, sampled from a patient treated with radiotherapy plus ipilimumab. Source of these receptors: a human donor with non-small cell lung cancer who had a partial response to radiotherapy plus ipilimumab. Both conserved end residues are part of each CDR3. A D gene is named only where the DNA matches it firmly.

>TRBV16|-|TRBJ1-5
CASSQSARENQPQHF
>TRBV7-3|TRBD2|TRBJ2-1
CASSASGSGHEQFF
>TRBV15|TRBD2|TRBJ2-1
CATKGLAGYNEQFF
>TRBV15|-|TRBJ1-5
CATRQGYQPQHF
>TRBV7-9|-|TRBJ1-4
CASSSERRENEKLFF
>TRBV7-3|-|TRBJ2-2
CASSSNTGELFF
>TRBV9|TRBD2|TRBJ2-3
CASSPWSSGRLNTQYF
>TRBV10-1|-|TRBJ1-5
CANTGRDSNQPQHF
>TRBV7-8|-|TRBJ2-1
CASSLAVASSSYNEQFF
>TRBV5-1|-|TRBJ1-2
CASSLSTATTHYGYTF
>TRBV10-3|TRBD1|TRBJ1-1
CAITKDRGSEAFF
>TRBV28|-|TRBJ2-1
CASAGSYNEQFF
>TRBV10-3|-|TRBJ2-7
CAISGQDYEQYF
>TRBV28|-|TRBJ2-1
CASSLYSRYNNEQFF
>TRBV6-6|TRBD1|TRBJ2-3
CASSPGQGYTDTQYF
>TRBV10-3|-|TRBJ2-1
CAISGTGTGTSASSYNEQFF
>TRBV9|-|TRBJ1-3
CASSVHQDLTFSGGNTIYF
>TRBV4-1|-|TRBJ1-1
CASSQLATGPKTFMNTEAFF
>TRBV7-2|-|TRBJ2-3
CASTADSTDTQYF
>TRBV4-2|TRBD2|TRBJ2-4
CASSQGLAGSLGIQYF
>TRBV5-8|-|TRBJ1-3
CASSPRQHSGNTIYF